Below are 18 T cell receptor beta chains sequenced from a single sample in a study of T cells of healthy individuals. A single record per CDR3 protein comes from TCRdb applying MiXCR to the 5' RACE reads. Of 60,000 to 70,000 distinct CDR3 sequences in the sample, roughly 17% are singletons; the top ten hold around 4.5%. The receptors originated from a human donor in good health.

This clonotype was found many times. This sequence joins TRBV20-1 and TRBJ2-7; 8 bases match TRBD2. V was pared by 5 bases and J by 2 bases, with 8 bases of the junction left unmatched. CDR3 length: 14 residues. Germline CDR1 reads DFQATT; CDR2 reads SNEGSKA (reference sequence). The CDR3 region is CSAAWRGATYEQYF. As DNA, the CDR3 is TGCAGTGCTGCTTGGCGGGGGGCCACCTACGAGCAGTACTTC.

There are many counts of this clonotype. The chain has TRBV19 and TRBJ1-5, with D perhaps matching TRBD1 (5 bases). The germline V gene has CDR1 LNHDA and CDR2 SQIVND (reference sequence). CDR3 length equals 17 residues. V lost 6 bases and J 2 bases, leaving 20 bases between the germline ends. The CDR3 spells CASSPMSGQGGNQPQHF. The CDR3, as DNA: TGTGCCAGTAGCCCAATGTCGGGGCAAGGGGGCAATCAGCCCCAGCATTTT.

Ten or more counts support this clonotype. The chain uses TRBV5-4 and TRBJ2-3; D ambiguous. The CDR3 sequence is 14 residues long. From germline, CDR1 is SGHNT and CDR2 YYREEE (reference sequence). V was clipped by 0 bases and J by 0 bases, with 5 bases between them. For the CDR3, the DNA is TGTGCCAGCAGCTTGGGTATTAGCACAGATACGCAGTATTTT. It translates to CASSLGISTDTQYF. Complete variable domain (other parts from reference TRBV5-4 and TRBJ2-3): ETGVTQSPTHLIKTRGQQVTLRCSSQSGHNTVSWYQQALGQGPQFIFQYYREEENGRGNFPPRFSGLQFPNYSSELNVNALELDDSALYLCASSLGISTDTQYFGPGTRLTVL.

The V and J genes are TRBV20-1 and TRBJ2-7; 7 bases are a match to TRBD2. The germline V gene has CDR1 DFQATT and CDR2 SNEGSKA (reference sequence). This CDR3 comprises 16 residues. V lost 0 bases to trimming and J lost 4 bases; unmatched junction nucleotides: 12. This CDR3 is CSARDPLAGDAYEQYF. The CDR3 DNA sequence: TGCAGTGCTAGAGACCCCTTGGCGGGGGATGCGTACGAGCAGTACTTC.

About this clonotype: This may come from a read error, since a much larger clone is one base off. The CDR3: CSVLRDTWELFF. The CDR3 DNA follows: TGCAGCGTGCTTCGGGACACCTGGGAGCTGTTTTTT. This chain links TRBV29-1 with TRBJ2-2; D perhaps matches TRBD1 (6 bases). CDR3 length equals 12 residues. From germline, CDR1 is SQVTM and CDR2 ANQGSEA.

The chain joins TRBV6-5 to TRBJ2-1; D is uncertain. This CDR3 comprises 14 residues. Trimming cost V 6 bases and J 1 base, with 10 bases left between them. The germline V gene has CDR1 MNHEY and CDR2 SVGAGI. Here the CDR3 DNA reads TGTGCCAGCAGCCCGATAGGGTCCTACAATGAGCAGTTCTTC. As protein: CASSPIGSYNEQFF.

This clonotype was seen ten or more times. V usage is TRBV29-1 and J usage is TRBJ2-7; possible D gene TRBD1, 5 bases. Germline CDR1 SQVTM, CDR2 ANQGSEA. CDR3 length: 13 residues. Trimming cost V 7 bases and J 3 bases, with 16 bases left between them. The CDR3 region is CSAAQQVYYEQYF. For the CDR3, the DNA is TGCAGCGCCGCACAACAGGTATACTACGAGCAGTACTTC.

The chain links TRBV27 to TRBJ1-2; D is uncertain. Trimming took 4 bases from V and 8 from J, leaving 17 bases between them. CDR1 is MNHEY and CDR2 is SMNVEV in the germline V gene (reference sequence). The CDR3 covers 14 residues. CDR3 protein: CASSYGSSGGGYTF. The CDR3 nucleotides read TGTGCCAGCAGTTATGGTTCATCCGGTGGGGGCTACACCTTC.

This clonotype was detected a few times. The rearrangement links TRBV20-1 to TRBJ1-2; no clear D gene. The CDR3 is made up of 13 amino acids. CDR1 DFQATT and CDR2 SNEGSKA come from the germline V gene (reference sequence). V was pared by 0 bases and J by 6 bases, with 11 bases between. This CDR3 is CSARDRYPNGYTF. CDR3 in DNA: TGCAGTGCTAGAGACAGGTACCCCAATGGCTACACCTTC.

This clonotype was counted between two and nine times. The V and J genes are TRBV7-2 and TRBJ1-6, with TRBD1 matching over 7 bases. CDR3 length: 14 residues. From germline, CDR1 is SGHTA and CDR2 FQGNSA. The trim removed 7 bases at V and 11 bases at J, leaving 11 bases unmatched. CDR3 loop: CASTRGVVKAPLHF. CDR3 in DNA: TGTGCCAGCACCAGGGGGGTAGTAAAGGCACCCCTCCACTTT.

This clonotype was detected only a few times. The chain joins TRBV7-9 to TRBJ1-2; no reliable D call. V gave up 3 bases and J gave up 8 bases, with 7 bases separating them. The CDR3 covers 11 residues. Germline CDR1 and CDR2: SEHNR and FQNEAQ (reference sequence). The DNA of the CDR3 is TGTGCCAGCAGCTTTGACGCGGGCTACACCTTC. Its protein product is CASSFDAGYTF.

This clonotype showed up many times. J is TRBJ1-5 and V is TRBV4-1, with a tentative D call TRBD1 (6 bases). The length of the CDR3 is 15 residues. V was cut by 0 bases and J by 1 base, with 7 bases left in between. CDR1 MGHRA and CDR2 YSYEKL come from the germline V gene. The chain's CDR3 is CASSQEGQSNQPQHF. The CDR3 coding sequence is TGCGCCAGCAGCCAAGAAGGACAGAGCAATCAGCCCCAGCATTTT.

In this sample, this clonotype turned up many times. The chain links TRBV20-1 to TRBJ2-2; no definite D call. The CDR3 totals 12 residues. Germline V lookup: CDR1 DFQATT, CDR2 SNEGSKA (reference sequence). V was clipped by 6 bases and J by 6 bases, with 11 bases between them. Here the CDR3 reads CSALDYAGELFF. The DNA of the CDR3 is TGCAGTGCCCTCGATTACGCCGGGGAGCTGTTTTTT.

In this sample, this clonotype turned up many times. The chain carries TRBV27 and TRBJ2-7; 7 nucleotides match TRBD2. The CDR3 loop spans 15 amino acids. V was clipped by 6 bases and J by 4 bases; unmatched bases: 12. Looked up from germline, CDR1 is MNHEY and CDR2 is SMNVEV (reference sequence). For the CDR3, the DNA is TGTGCCAGCAGACAAAGTGGCGGGGGTGCATACGAGCAGTACTTC. Its translation is CASRQSGGGAYEQYF.

By sample share, this clonotype is medium-sized. The chain joins TRBV7-2 to TRBJ2-7; 7 positions match TRBD2. CDR1 and CDR2 (germline): SGHTA, FQGNSA. This CDR3 has 14 amino acids. J was trimmed by 7 bases and V by 1 base; bases with no gene match: 7. CDR3 sequence (DNA): TGTGCCAGCAGCTTAGGTGTCAAAGCGGGAGAGCAGTACTTC. This sequence encodes CASSLGVKAGEQYF. Supplemented by reference TRBV7-2 and TRBJ2-7, the full variable domain reads GAGVSQSPSNKVTEKGKDVELRCDPISGHTALYWYRQSLGQGLEFLIYFQGNSAPDKSGLPSDRFSAERTGGSVSTLTIQRTQQEDSAVYLCASSLGVKAGEQYFGPGTRLTVT.

In this sample, this clonotype turned up a few times. The chain combines TRBV18 with TRBJ1-5; TRBD1 agrees at 7 bases. The J segment lost 4 bases and the V segment lost 4 bases, leaving 7 bases of the junction unmatched. Germline CDR1 reads KGHSH; CDR2 reads LQKENI. CDR3 length: 15 residues. The CDR3 is CASSQSTGANQPQHF. CDR3 DNA: TGTGCCAGCTCACAATCTACAGGGGCGAATCAGCCCCAGCATTTT. The whole variable domain, remainder taken from reference TRBV18 and TRBJ1-5, is NAGVMQNPRHLVRRRGQEARLRCSPMKGHSHVYWYRQLPEEGLKFMVYLQKENIIDESGMPKERFSAEFPKEGPSILRIQQVVRGDSAAYFCASSQSTGANQPQHFGDGTRLSIL.

V gene TRBV28 combines with J gene TRBJ2-3; a possible D gene is TRBD2 (7 bases). Per germline, CDR1 MDHEN and CDR2 SYDVKM. The CDR3 has 14 residues. Trimming shortened V by 5 bases and J by 3 bases, and 12 bases separated the two germline ends. The CDR3 loop reads CASSTRGGTDTQYF. The CDR3 coding sequence is TGTGCCAGCAGTACCAGGGGAGGGACAGATACGCAGTATTTT.

This clonotype occurred many times. The J gene is TRBJ2-3, the V gene TRBV7-2; 7 bases are shared with TRBD2. The germline gives CDR1 SGHTA, CDR2 FQGNSA. V lost 5 bases, J lost 2 bases, and 10 bases stayed unmatched. The CDR3 runs 16 residues. CDR3 coding DNA: TGTGCCAGCAGCCCGTTAGCGGGCTCCGACACAGATACGCAGTATTTT. This sequence encodes CASSPLAGSDTDTQYF.